This TCR beta chain was profiled in a study of cytotoxic CD8 clonotypes in ibrutinib-treated CLL. Study-level findings and limits: Public clonotypes (which were uncommon) either contracted or remained stable on treatment. Baseline clonality exceeded age-matched healthy donors and tracked circulating CD8+ T-cell counts.

About this clone: As yet, its antigen is unknown.

Measured with immunoSEQ multiplex PCR; TCRdb has only the in-frame clones, and not every one. Of about 120,000 clones listed, 58% are singletons. V lost 3 bases and J 0 bases, leaving 11 bases between the germline ends. The V gene's germline CDR1 is GTSNPN and CDR2 SVGIG (reference sequence). This CDR3 is 14 amino acids long. The chain is built from TRBV30 and TRBJ1-2; a possible D gene is TRBD1 (5 bases). The source is a human donor with chronic lymphocytic leukemia. The specimen comprised PBMCs, sampled after 24 months of ibrutinib treatment. CDR3 sequence (DNA): TGTGCCTGGAGGGGGGGAGCCGCTAACTATGGCTACACCTTC. Its protein product is CAWRGGAANYGYTF.